This T cell receptor (beta chain) was found in a study of T cells in Graves' hyperthyroidism and ophthalmopathy. Germline values: CDR1 SGHTA, CDR2 FQGNSA. This CDR3 has 14 residues. The V gene lost 3 bases and the J gene lost 7 bases, with 12 bases spanning the gap. Study results and caveats: Model predictions of ophthalmopathy came a median 6.5 months before onset.

The study based diagnoses on clinical symptoms, serum thyroxine and TRAb, thyroid ultrasound and orbital computed tomography. This clonotype was found many times. As yet, its antigen is unknown. It was RNA transcripts that yielded the amplified TCR beta CDR3 regions. HTBI primers were the set used in a first-round RT-PCR of the TCR CDR3. MiXCR was run by TCRdb on the multiplex PCR reads, yielding one entry per CDR3 protein. The sample includes about 570,000 distinct CDR3 sequences, just over 45% of them seen just once. This chain uses TRBV7-2 with TRBJ1-4, with D maybe TRBD1 (5 bases). The TCR comes from an adult woman with Graves' disease, either hyperthyroidism or ophthalmopathy (not recorded which). Sequencing was performed on peripheral blood or thyroid tissue (not recorded which). CDR3 sequence reads: CASSLGGAGEKLFF. The CDR3 DNA is TGTGCCAGCAGCTTGGGGGGTGCAGGTGAAAAACTGTTTTTT.